This TCR beta chain was captured in a study of tumor-infiltrating lymphocytes in localized non-small cell lung cancer. Notes on the study in general: Compared with uninvolved lung, tumors showed higher T cell infiltration by TCRbeta sequencing.

Note on this clone: Its antigen is still unknown.

The data were produced by immunoSEQ multiplex PCR, yet TCRdb's version contains in-frame clones alone and is incomplete. The table shows about 12,000 clones, with around 80% occurring only once. Germline CDR1 is SGHKS and CDR2 is YYEKEE (reference sequence). The CDR3 runs 18 residues. V was pared by 7 bases and J by 3 bases, with 29 bases between. The TCR comes from a human donor with non-small cell lung cancer. The sample was lung tumor tissue. This chain uses TRBV5-5 with TRBJ2-7, with D tentatively TRBD2 (7 bases). The CDR3 region has the DNA TGTGCCAGCGGCGGATCCTCTGACCTGGGGGGGCCCTTCTACGAGCAGTACTTC. Protein product: CASGGSSDLGGPFYEQYF.